These 18 T cell receptor beta chains came from one sample sequenced in a study of T cells in Graves' hyperthyroidism and ophthalmopathy. From RNA transcripts, TCR beta CDR3 regions were amplified. An initial round of RT-PCR targeting the TCR CDR3 relied on the HTBI primer set. From the multiplex PCR reads, TCRdb called clonotypes with MiXCR, one entry per CDR3 protein. Of 640,000 or so distinct CDR3 sequences listed, roughly 15% are singletons. The source material was blood. These receptors originate from a woman in her thirties or forties with Graves' ophthalmopathy.

This clonotype was detected a few times. V is TRBV6-2 or TRBV6-3 and J is TRBJ2-3; D is unclear. The germline gives CDR1 MNHEY, CDR2 SVGEGT. This CDR3 spans 12 amino acids. Trimming removed 7 bases at V and 2 bases at J, with 7 bases between. CDR3 DNA: TGTGCCAGCAATACAGTCACAGATACGCAGTATTTT. Translated, it gives CASNTVTDTQYF.

This clonotype came up many times. The J gene is TRBJ1-1, the V gene TRBV12-3 or TRBV12-4, with 10 bases fitting TRBD1. V shed 5 bases and J 5 bases; nucleotides not matched to a gene: 14. The CDR3 loop spans 17 amino acids. CDR3 protein: CASSQRQGARWGTEAFF. In nucleotides, the CDR3 is TGTGCCAGCAGTCAACGACAGGGGGCGAGGTGGGGGACTGAAGCTTTCTTT.

This clonotype has more than one count but fewer than ten. J is TRBJ2-2 and V is TRBV6-5; a weak D match, TRBD1 (5 bases). V was trimmed by 1 base and J by 5 bases, leaving 11 bases between them. Germline-derived CDR1 and CDR2 are MNHEY and SVGAGI. The CDR3 is 15 amino acids. CDR3 region: CASSYLGRGTGELFF. CDR3 coding DNA: TGTGCCAGCAGTTACTTGGGGCGCGGAACCGGGGAGCTGTTTTTT.

Ten or more counts support this clonotype. The CDR3 is CASNGRSVGVGQPQHF. Here the CDR3 DNA reads TGTGCCAGCAATGGAAGAAGTGTGGGGGTAGGACAGCCCCAGCATTTT. This chain joins TRBV6-1 and TRBJ1-5; D might be TRBD1 (5 bases). Germline V gene data show CDR1 as MNHNS and CDR2 as SASEGT. CDR3 length equals 16 residues. Trimming took off 7 bases at V and 7 bases at J, with 23 bases between the two ends.

In its sample, this clonotype was seen many times. The rearrangement links TRBV11-1 to TRBJ1-2, with 8 bases aligning to TRBD1. The V segment lost 4 bases and the J segment 6 bases; nucleotides outside the gene matches: 13. This CDR3 has 16 residues. The germline gives CDR1 SGHAT, CDR2 FQDESV (reference sequence). This CDR3 is CASSSHRTGFVDGYTF. Here the CDR3 DNA reads TGTGCCAGCAGCTCCCATAGGACAGGGTTCGTGGATGGCTACACCTTC.

This clonotype was counted many times. This rearrangement joins TRBV6-1 to TRBJ2-2, with D unresolved. CDR1 MNHNS and CDR2 SASEGT come from the germline V gene. Trimming removed 4 bases at V and 5 bases at J, with 11 bases between. CDR3 length: 14 residues. The CDR3 bases are TGTGCCAGCAGTGGCGCCAGAGGTACCGGGGAGCTGTTTTTT. Its translation is CASSGARGTGELFF.

This clonotype appeared many times. This chain joins TRBV2 and TRBJ2-7, with TRBD2 identical over 9 bases. The CDR3 covers 17 residues. CDR1 and CDR2 (germline): SNHLY, FYNNEI. The trim removed 5 bases at V and 3 bases at J, leaving 14 bases unmatched. CDR3 in DNA: TGTGCCAGCAGTCCACGGGACCCCGGGACTAGCTTCTACGAGCAGTACTTC. This encodes CASSPRDPGTSFYEQYF.

This clonotype has at least ten counts. The chain uses TRBV7-9 and TRBJ2-7; D may correspond to TRBD1 or TRBD2 (5 bases each). Trimming shortened V by 2 bases and J by 3 bases, and 11 bases separated the two germline ends. The CDR3 extends over 14 amino acids. Per germline, CDR1 SEHNR and CDR2 FQNEAQ (reference sequence). CDR3 DNA sequence: TGTGCCAGCAGCTTAAATACAGGACTCTACGAGCAGTACTTC. Its translation is CASSLNTGLYEQYF. The entire variable domain, with the rest obtained from reference TRBV7-9 and TRBJ2-7, is as follows: DTGVSQNPRHKITKRGQNVTFRCDPISEHNRLYWYRQTLGQGPEFLTYFQNEAQLEKSRLLSDRFSAERPKGSFSTLEIQRTEQGDSAMYLCASSLNTGLYEQYFGPGTRLTVT.

The rearrangement joins TRBV4-2 to TRBJ2-7; D perhaps matches TRBD2 (5 bases). This CDR3 is 18 amino acids long. The V end was cut by 2 bases, the J end by 2 bases, with 22 bases between. The germline V gene has CDR1 LGHNA and CDR2 YNFKEQ. The CDR3 region is CASSQSPRVERSPYEQYF. CDR3 nucleotides: TGTGCCAGCAGCCAAAGCCCTCGGGTAGAGCGGTCTCCCTACGAGCAGTACTTC.

This clonotype was counted many times. The gene calls are TRBV20-1 and TRBJ1-1, with D unclear. The CDR3 is made up of 13 amino acids. CDR1 and CDR2 (germline): DFQATT, SNEGSKA (reference sequence). Trimming took 0 bases from V and 5 from J, leaving 10 bases between them. CDR3 region: CSARDPWRTEAFF. DNA for the CDR3: TGCAGTGCTAGAGATCCATGGAGAACTGAAGCTTTCTTT.

This clonotype was observed many times. The chain recombines TRBV6-5 with TRBJ2-7; the match to TRBD1 covers 9 bases. Germline CDR1 reads MNHEY; CDR2 reads SVGAGI. The CDR3 extends over 14 amino acids. Trimming cost V 4 bases and J 6 bases; bases outside gene matches: 7. CDR3 amino acids: CASSWTGETSEQYF. The CDR3 DNA sequence: TGTGCCAGCAGTTGGACAGGGGAGACGAGCGAGCAGTACTTC.

This clonotype was picked up many times. V usage is TRBV12-3 or TRBV12-4 and J usage is TRBJ2-4; 9 bases are a match to TRBD2. V gave up 4 bases and J gave up 3 bases; unmatched junction bases: 4. CDR3 length: 15 amino acids. CDR3 DNA: TGTGCCAGCAGTTATAGCGGGAGCGGCAAAAACATTCAGTACTTC. Protein sequence: CASSYSGSGKNIQYF.

This clonotype showed up many times. The chain is built from TRBV2 and TRBJ2-5; 7 positions match TRBD2. Germline values: CDR1 SNHLY, CDR2 FYNNEI. V was pared by 1 base and J by 3 bases, with 8 bases of the junction left unmatched. The CDR3 consists of 16 residues. The CDR3 nucleotides are TGTGCCAGCAGTGAAGGGTCCGGGAGGAACAAAGAGACCCAGTACTTC. Translated: CASSEGSGRNKETQYF.

This clonotype has ten or more counts. V is TRBV28 and J is TRBJ2-2; TRBD2 agrees at 8 bases. The CDR3 is 17 amino acids. Germline V lookup: CDR1 MDHEN, CDR2 SYDVKM. The V gene end was trimmed by 5 bases and the J gene end by 1 base; junction bases not matched to a gene: 9. This chain's CDR3 is CASSPGGVAVNTGELFF. The CDR3 bases are TGTGCCAGCAGTCCCGGGGGGGTAGCGGTGAACACCGGGGAGCTGTTTTTT.

V is TRBV24-1 and J is TRBJ1-1, with no clear D. This CDR3 region has 14 residues. Germline-derived CDR1 and CDR2 are KGHDR and SFDVKD. With 5 bases removed from V and 11 bases from J, the gap between germline ends came to 20 bases. This chain's CDR3 is CATSGLTWGSGAFF. The CDR3 coding sequence is TGTGCCACCAGTGGCCTAACGTGGGGTTCCGGGGCTTTCTTT.

At least ten counts were recorded for this clonotype. CDR3 protein: CASRLTGELFF. In DNA, the CDR3 is TGTGCCAGCAGACTAACAGGGGAGCTGTTTTTT. The chain recombines TRBV6-2 or TRBV6-3 with TRBJ2-2; no reliable D call. Germline V gives CDR1 MNHEY, CDR2 SVGEGT. Trimming left V 6 bases short and J 8 bases short, with 7 bases between. The CDR3 is made up of 11 amino acids.

This clonotype was observed many times. The chain joins TRBV7-8 to TRBJ1-2; tentative D call: TRBD1 (6 bases). Germline CDR1 SGHVS, CDR2 FQNEAQ. This CDR3 spans 16 amino acids. V was shortened by 1 base and J by 1 base, with 13 bases between the two germline ends. CDR3 DNA sequence: TGTGCCAGCAGCTTAGGTACCGCGGACAGTAACTATGGCTACACCTTC. It codes for CASSLGTADSNYGYTF.

This clonotype was observed at least ten times. V gene TRBV15 combines with J gene TRBJ1-2, with D uncertain. Germline assignment: CDR1 LNHNV and CDR2 YYDKDF (reference sequence). The germline V and J ends were trimmed by 3 bases and 3 bases, with 14 bases remaining between them. The CDR3 spans 15 residues. Here the CDR3 DNA reads TGTGCCACCAGCAGTCCGGAAAGAAACGACTATGGCTACACCTTC. It specifies CATSSPERNDYGYTF.